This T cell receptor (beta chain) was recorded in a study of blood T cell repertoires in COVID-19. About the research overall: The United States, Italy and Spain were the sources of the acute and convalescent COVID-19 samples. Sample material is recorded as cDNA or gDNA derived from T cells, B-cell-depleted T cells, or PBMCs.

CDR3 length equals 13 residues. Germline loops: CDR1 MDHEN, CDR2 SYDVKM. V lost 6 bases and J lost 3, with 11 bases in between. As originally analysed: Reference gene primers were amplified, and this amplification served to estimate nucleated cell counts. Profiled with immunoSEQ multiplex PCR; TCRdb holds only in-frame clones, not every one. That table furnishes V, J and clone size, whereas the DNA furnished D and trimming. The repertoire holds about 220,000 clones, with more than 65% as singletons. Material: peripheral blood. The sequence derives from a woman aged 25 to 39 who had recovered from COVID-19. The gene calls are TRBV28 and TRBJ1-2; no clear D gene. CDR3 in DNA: TGTGCCAGCAGCTGGGAGACTTACTATGGCTACACCTTC. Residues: CASSWETYYGYTF.